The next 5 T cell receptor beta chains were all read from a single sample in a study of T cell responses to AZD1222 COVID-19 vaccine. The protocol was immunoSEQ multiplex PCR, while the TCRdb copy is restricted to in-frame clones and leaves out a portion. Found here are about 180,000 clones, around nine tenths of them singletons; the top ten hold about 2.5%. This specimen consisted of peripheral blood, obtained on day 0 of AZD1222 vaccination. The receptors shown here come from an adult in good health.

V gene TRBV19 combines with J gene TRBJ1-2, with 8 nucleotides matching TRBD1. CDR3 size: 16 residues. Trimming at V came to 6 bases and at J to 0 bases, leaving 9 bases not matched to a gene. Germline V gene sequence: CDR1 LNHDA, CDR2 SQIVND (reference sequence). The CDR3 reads CASSGQGWGSNYGYTF. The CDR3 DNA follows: TGTGCCAGTAGCGGACAGGGATGGGGTTCTAACTATGGCTACACCTTC.

The CDR3 loop reads CASSQPQGGLNTEAFF. The CDR3 coding sequence is TGCGCCAGCAGCCAGCCCCAGGGCGGACTAAACACTGAAGCTTTCTTT. The chain employs TRBV4-1 and TRBJ1-1; maybe TRBD1 (5 bases). V shed 3 bases and J shed 2 bases, with 16 bases lying between them. The CDR3 is 16 amino acids. CDR1 MGHRA and CDR2 YSYEKL come from the germline V gene.

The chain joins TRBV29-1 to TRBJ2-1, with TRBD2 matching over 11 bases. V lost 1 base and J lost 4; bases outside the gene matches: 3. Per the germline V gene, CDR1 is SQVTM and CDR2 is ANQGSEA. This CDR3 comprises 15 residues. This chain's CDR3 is CSVEGLAGGYNEQFF. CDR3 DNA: TGCAGCGTTGAAGGGCTAGCGGGAGGATACAATGAGCAGTTCTTC.

The CDR3 reads CASSTRRGEDTQYF. CDR3 nucleotides: TGTGCCAGCAGCACCAGACGGGGGGAAGATACGCAGTATTTT. The genes are TRBV11-2 and TRBJ2-3; 7 positions agree with TRBD2. The CDR3 is made up of 14 amino acids. The junction had 7 bases not matched to a gene; V was cut back by 5 bases and J by 5 bases. Germline CDR1 SGHAT, CDR2 FQNNGV. Drawing the rest from reference TRBV11-2 and TRBJ2-3, the complete variable domain is EAGVAQSPRYKIIEKRQSVAFWCNPISGHATLYWYQQILGQGPKLLIQFQNNGVVDDSQLPKDRFSAERLKGVDSTLKIQPAKLEDSAVYLCASSTRRGEDTQYFGPGTRLTVL.

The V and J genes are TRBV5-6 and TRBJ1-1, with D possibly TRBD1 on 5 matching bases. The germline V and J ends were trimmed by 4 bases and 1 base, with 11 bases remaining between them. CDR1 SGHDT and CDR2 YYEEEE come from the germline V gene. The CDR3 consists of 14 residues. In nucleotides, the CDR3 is TGTGCCAGCAGCCCGGCCGACAGGAACACTGAAGCTTTCTTT. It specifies CASSPADRNTEAFF.